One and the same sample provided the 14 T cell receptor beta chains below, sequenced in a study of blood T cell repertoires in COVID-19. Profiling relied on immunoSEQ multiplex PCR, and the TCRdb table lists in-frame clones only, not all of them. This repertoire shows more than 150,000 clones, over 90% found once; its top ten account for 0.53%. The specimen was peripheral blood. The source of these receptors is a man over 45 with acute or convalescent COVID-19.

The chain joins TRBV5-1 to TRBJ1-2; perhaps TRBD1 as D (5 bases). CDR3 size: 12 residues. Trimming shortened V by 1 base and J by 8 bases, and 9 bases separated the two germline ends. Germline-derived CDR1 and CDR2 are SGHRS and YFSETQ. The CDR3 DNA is TGCGCCAGCAGCTTGCTCAGGGTGGGCTACACCTTC. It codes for CASSLLRVGYTF.

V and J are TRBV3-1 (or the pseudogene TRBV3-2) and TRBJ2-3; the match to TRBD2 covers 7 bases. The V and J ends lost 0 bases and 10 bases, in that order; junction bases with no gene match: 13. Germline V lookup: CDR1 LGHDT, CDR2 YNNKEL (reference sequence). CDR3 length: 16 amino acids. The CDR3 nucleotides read TGTGCCAGCAGCCAAGATCCCGCGGGAGCGCGAGAAGCGCAGTATTTT. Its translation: CASSQDPAGAREAQYF.

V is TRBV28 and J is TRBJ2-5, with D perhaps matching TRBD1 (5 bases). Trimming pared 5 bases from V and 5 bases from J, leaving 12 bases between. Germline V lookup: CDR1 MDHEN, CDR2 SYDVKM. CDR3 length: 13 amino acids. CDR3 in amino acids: CASSDSGGETQYF. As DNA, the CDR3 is TGTGCCAGCAGTGACAGTGGTGGGGAGACCCAGTACTTC.

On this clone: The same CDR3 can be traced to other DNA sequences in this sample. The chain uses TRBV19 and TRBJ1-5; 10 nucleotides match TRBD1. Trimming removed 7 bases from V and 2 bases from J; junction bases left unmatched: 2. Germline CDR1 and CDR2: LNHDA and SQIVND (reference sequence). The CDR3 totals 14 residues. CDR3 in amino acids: CASTGTGGNQPQHF. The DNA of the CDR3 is TGTGCCAGTACAGGGACAGGGGGCAATCAGCCCCAGCATTTT. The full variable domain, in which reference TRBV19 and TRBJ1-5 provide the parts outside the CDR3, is DGGITQSPKYLFRKEGQNVTLSCEQNLNHDAMYWYRQDPGQGLRLIYYSQIVNDFQKGDIAEGYSVSREKKESFPLTVTSAQKNPTAFYLCASTGTGGNQPQHFGDGTRLSIL.

The CDR3 reads CASSSNRLSSYEQYF. The DNA for the CDR3 is TGTGCCAGCAGCAGTAACAGATTGTCCTCCTACGAGCAGTACTTC. The chain carries TRBV4-2 and TRBJ2-7; D remains unclear. This CDR3 comprises 15 residues. CDR1 LGHNA and CDR2 YNFKEQ come from the germline V gene. The ends were cut back, 5 bases at V and 0 bases at J, with 14 bases in the middle.

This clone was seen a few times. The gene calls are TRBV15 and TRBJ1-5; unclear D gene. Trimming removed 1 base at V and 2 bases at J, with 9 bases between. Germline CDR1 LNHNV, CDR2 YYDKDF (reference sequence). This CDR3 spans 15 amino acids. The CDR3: CATSRVYGGNQPQHF. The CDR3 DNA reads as TGTGCCACCAGCAGAGTGTACGGGGGCAATCAGCCCCAGCATTTT.

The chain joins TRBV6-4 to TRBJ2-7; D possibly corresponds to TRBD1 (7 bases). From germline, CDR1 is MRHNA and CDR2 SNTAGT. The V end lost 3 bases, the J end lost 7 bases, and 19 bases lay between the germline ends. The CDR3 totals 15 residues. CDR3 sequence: CASSEGGLGQREQYF. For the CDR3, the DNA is TGTGCCAGCAGTGAAGGGGGGCTGGGACAGAGGGAGCAGTACTTC.

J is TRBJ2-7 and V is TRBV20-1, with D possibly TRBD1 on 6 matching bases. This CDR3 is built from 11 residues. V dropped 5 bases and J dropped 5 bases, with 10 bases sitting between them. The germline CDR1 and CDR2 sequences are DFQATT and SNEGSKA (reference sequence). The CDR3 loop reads CSAYRVDEQYV. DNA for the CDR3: TGCAGTGCTTACAGGGTCGACGAGCAGTACGTC.

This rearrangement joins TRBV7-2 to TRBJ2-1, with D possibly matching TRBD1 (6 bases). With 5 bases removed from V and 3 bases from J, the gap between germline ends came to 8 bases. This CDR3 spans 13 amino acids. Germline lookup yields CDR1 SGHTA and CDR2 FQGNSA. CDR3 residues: CASSPRGYNEQFF. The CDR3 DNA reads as TGTGCCAGCAGCCCCAGGGGCTACAATGAGCAGTTCTTC.

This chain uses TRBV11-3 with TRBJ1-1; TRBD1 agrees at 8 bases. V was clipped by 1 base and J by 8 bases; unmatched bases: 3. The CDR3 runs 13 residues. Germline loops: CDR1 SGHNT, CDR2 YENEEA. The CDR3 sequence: CASSLGTGREAFF. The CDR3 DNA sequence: TGTGCCAGCAGCTTAGGGACAGGGAGGGAAGCTTTCTTT.

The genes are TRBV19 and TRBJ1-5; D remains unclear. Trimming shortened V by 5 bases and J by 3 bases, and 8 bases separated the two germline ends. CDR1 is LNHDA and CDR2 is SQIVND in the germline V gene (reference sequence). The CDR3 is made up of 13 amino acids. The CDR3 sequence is CASSWSHNQPQHF. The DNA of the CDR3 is TGTGCCAGTAGTTGGAGTCACAATCAGCCCCAGCATTTT.

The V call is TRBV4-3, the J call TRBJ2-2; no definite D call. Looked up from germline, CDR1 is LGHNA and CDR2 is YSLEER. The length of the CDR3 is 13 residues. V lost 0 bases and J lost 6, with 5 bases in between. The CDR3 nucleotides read TGCGCCAGCAGCCAAGATCGGGCCGGGGAGCTGTTTTTT. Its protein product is CASSQDRAGELFF.

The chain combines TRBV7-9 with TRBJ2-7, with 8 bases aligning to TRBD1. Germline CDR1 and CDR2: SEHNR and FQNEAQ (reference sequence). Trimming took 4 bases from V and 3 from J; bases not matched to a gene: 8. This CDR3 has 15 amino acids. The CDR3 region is CASSSSTGVIYEQYV. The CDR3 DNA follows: TGTGCCAGCAGCTCTTCGACAGGGGTCATCTACGAGCAGTACGTC.

This CDR3 reads CASSPRQGGSPYEQYF. The DNA of the CDR3 is TGCGCCAGCAGTCCTCGGCAAGGCGGGAGTCCCTACGAGCAGTACTTC. This chain connects TRBV4-1 to TRBJ2-7; TRBD2 agrees at 7 bases. CDR3 length: 16 amino acids. Germline CDR1 and CDR2: MGHRA and YSYEKL. The V and J ends lost 6 bases and 2 bases, in that order; junction bases with no gene match: 13.